The clone carrying this T cell receptor beta chain has a handful of counts. Trimming stripped 1 base from V and 2 bases from J, with 13 bases between. Germline V gene data show CDR1 as DFQATT and CDR2 as SNEGSKA (reference sequence). This CDR3 comprises 15 residues. Preparation of the TCRbeta library was carried out with unique molecular identifiers. TCRdb itself ran the PCR reads through MiXCR, one entry per CDR3 protein. Among about 980,000 distinct CDR3 sequences listed, around 30% were seen once. This sample was taken from a study of T-cell reconstitution after alpha-beta-depleted transplantation in children.

This receptor was identified in a boy in the first two years of life who had a stem cell transplant for SCID, so the T cells may come from the graft donor. This specimen consisted of PBMCs, mostly from graft donor cells, obtained 360 days after TCRalphabeta/CD19-depleted stem cell transplant. The J gene is TRBJ2-3, the V gene TRBV20-1, with a tentative D call TRBD2 (6 bases). DNA of the CDR3: TGCAGTGCTAGAGTTCGGACGGGACTCACAGATACGCAGTATTTT. Translation gives CSARVRTGLTDTQYF.